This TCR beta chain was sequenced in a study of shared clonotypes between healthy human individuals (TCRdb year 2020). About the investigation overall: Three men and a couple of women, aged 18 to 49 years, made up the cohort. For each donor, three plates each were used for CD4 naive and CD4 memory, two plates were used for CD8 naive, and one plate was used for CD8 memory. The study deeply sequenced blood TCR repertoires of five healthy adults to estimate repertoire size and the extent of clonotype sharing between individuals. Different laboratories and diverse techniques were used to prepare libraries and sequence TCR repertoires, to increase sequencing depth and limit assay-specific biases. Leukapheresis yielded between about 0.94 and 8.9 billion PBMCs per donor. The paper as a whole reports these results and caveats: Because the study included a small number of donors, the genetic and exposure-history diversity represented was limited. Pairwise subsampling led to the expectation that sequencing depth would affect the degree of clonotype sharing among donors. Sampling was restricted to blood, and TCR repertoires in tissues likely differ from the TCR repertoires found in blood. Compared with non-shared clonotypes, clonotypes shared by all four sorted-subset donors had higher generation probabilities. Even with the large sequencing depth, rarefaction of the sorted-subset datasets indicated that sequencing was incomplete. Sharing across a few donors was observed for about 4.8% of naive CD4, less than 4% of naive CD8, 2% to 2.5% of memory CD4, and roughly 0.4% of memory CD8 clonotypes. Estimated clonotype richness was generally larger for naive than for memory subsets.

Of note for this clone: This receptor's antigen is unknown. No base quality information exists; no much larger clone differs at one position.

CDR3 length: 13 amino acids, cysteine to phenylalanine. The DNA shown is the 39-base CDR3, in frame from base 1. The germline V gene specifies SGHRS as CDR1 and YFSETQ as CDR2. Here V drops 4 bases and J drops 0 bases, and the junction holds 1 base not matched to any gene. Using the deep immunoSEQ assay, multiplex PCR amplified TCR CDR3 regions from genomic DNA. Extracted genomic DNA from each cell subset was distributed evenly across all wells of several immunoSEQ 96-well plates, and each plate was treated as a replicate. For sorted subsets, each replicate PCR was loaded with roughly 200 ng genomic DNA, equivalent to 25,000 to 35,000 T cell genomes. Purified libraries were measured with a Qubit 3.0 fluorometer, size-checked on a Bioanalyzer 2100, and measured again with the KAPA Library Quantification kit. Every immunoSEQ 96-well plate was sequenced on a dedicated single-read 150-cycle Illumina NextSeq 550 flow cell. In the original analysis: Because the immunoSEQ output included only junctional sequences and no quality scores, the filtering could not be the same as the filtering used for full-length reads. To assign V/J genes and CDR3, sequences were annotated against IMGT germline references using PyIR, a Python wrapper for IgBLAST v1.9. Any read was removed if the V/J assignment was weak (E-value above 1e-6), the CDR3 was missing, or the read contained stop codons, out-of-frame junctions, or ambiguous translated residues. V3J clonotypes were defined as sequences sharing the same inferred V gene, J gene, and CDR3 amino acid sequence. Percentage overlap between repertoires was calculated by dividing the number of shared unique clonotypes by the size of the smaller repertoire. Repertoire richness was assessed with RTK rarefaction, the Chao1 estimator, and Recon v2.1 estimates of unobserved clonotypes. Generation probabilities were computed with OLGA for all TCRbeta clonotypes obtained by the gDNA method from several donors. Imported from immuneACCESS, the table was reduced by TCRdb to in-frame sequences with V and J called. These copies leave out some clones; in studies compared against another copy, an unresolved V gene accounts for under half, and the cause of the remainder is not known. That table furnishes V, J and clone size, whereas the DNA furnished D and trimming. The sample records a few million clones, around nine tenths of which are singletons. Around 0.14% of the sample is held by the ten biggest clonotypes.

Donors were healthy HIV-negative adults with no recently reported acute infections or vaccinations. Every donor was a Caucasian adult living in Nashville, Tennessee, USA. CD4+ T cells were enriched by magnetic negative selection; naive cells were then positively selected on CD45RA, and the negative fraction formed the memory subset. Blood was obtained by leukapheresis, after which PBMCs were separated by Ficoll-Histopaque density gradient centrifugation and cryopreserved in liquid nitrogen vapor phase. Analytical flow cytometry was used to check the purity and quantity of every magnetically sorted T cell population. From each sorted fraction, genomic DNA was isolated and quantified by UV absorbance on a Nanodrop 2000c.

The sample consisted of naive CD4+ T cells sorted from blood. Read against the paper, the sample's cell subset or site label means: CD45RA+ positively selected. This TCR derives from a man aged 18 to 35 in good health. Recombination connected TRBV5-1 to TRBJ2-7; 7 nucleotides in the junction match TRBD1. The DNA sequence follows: TGCGCCAGCAGCGGGGACAGCTCCTACGAGCAGTACTTC. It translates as CASSGDSSYEQYF. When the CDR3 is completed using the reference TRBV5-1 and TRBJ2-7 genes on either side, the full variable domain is KAGVTQTPRYLIKTRGQQVTLSCSPISGHRSVSWYQQTPGQGLQFLFEYFSETQRNKGNFPGRFSGRQFSNSRSEMNVSTLELGDSALYLCASSGDSSYEQYFGPGTRLTVT.